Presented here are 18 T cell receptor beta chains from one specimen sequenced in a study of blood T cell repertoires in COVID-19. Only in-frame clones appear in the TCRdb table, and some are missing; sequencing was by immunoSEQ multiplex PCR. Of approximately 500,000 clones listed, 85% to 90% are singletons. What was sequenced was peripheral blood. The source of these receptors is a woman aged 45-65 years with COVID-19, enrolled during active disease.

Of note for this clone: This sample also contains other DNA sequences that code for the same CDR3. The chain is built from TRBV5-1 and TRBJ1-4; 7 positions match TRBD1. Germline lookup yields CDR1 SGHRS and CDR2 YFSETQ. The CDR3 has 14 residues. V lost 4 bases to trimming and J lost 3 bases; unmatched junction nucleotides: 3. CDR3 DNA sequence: TGCGCCAGCAGCCCCGGGACAGCTAATGAAAAACTGTTTTTT. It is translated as CASSPGTANEKLFF.

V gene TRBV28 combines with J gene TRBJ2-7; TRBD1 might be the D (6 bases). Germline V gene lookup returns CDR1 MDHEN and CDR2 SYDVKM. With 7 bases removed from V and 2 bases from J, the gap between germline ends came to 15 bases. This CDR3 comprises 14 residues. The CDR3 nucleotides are TGTGCCAGCAAAGGGGGTAGGGTTACCTACGAGCAGTACTTC. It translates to CASKGGRVTYEQYF.

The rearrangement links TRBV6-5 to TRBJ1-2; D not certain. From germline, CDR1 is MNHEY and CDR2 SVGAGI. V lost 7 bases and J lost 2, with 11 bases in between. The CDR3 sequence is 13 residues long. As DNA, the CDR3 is TGTGCCAGCACCGAGACACCCAACTATGGCTACACCTTC. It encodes CASTETPNYGYTF.

CDR3 DNA sequence: TGTGCCAGCAGCCCGGGACTAGCGGAGGGCACAGATACGCAGTATTTT. This translates into CASSPGLAEGTDTQYF. The chain links TRBV5-4 to TRBJ2-3, with 11 bases that match TRBD2. Trimming took 4 bases from V and 1 from J; bases not matched to a gene: 5. This CDR3 contains 16 residues. Germline lookup yields CDR1 SGHNT and CDR2 YYREEE (reference sequence).

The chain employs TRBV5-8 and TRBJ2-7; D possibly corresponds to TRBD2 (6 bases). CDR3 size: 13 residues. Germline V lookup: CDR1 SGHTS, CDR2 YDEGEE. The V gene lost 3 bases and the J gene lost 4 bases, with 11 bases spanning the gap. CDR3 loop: CASSYRTTYEQYF. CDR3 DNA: TGTGCCAGCAGCTACCGGACTACTTACGAGCAGTACTTC.

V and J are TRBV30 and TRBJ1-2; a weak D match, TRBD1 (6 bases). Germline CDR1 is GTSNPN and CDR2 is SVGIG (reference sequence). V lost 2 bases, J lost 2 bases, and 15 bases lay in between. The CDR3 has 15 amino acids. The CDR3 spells CAWSRGGALNYGYTF. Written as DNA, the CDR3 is TGTGCCTGGAGTCGGGGGGGGGCCTTAAACTATGGCTACACCTTC.

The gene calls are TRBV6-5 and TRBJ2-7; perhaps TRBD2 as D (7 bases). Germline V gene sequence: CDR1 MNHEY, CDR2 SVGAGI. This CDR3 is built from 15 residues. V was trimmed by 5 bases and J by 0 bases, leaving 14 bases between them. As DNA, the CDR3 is TGTGCCAGCAGTAGGGGGGGGGCCGTCTCCTACGAGCAGTACTTC. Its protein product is CASSRGGAVSYEQYF.

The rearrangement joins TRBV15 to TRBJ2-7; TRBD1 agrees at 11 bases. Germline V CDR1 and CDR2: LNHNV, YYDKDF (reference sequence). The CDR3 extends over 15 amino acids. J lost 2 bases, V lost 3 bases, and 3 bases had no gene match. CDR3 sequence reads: CATSRGQGVTYEQYF. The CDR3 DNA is TGTGCCACCAGCAGGGGACAGGGGGTTACCTACGAGCAGTACTTC. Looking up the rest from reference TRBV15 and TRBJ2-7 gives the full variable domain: DAMVIQNPRYQVTQFGKPVTLSCSQTLNHNVMYWYQQKSSQAPKLLFHYYDKDFNNEADTPDNFQSRRPNTSFCFLDIRSPGLGDTAMYLCATSRGQGVTYEQYFGPGTRLTVT.

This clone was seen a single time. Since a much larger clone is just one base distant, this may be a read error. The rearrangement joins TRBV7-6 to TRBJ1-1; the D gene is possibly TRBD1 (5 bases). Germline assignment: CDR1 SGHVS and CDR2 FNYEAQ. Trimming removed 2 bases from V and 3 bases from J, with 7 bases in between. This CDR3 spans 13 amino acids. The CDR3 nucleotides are TGTGCCAGCAGCTTAAAAGGGGACACTGAAGCTTTCTTT. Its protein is CASSLKGDTEAFF.

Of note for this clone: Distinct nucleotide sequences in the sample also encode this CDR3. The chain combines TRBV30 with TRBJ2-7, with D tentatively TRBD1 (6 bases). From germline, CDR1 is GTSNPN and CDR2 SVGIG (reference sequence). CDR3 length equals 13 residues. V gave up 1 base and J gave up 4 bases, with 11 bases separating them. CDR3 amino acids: CAWSADRGYEQYF. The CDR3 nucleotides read TGTGCCTGGAGTGCGGACAGAGGGTACGAGCAGTACTTC.

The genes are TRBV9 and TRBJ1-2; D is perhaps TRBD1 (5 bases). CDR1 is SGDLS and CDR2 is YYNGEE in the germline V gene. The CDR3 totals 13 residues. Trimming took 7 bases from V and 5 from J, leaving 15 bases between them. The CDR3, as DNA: TGTGCCAGCGACGGGGGGTTCGGGTATGGCTACACCTTC. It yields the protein CASDGGFGYGYTF.

This CDR3 reads CASSPGFYEQYF. The CDR3 DNA sequence: TGTGCCAGCAGCCCGGGATTTTACGAGCAGTACTTC. The J gene is TRBJ2-7, the V gene TRBV28; tentative D call: TRBD2 (5 bases). Germline V gene sequence: CDR1 MDHEN, CDR2 SYDVKM. The CDR3 is made up of 12 amino acids. Trimming stripped 6 bases from V and 4 bases from J, with 10 bases between.

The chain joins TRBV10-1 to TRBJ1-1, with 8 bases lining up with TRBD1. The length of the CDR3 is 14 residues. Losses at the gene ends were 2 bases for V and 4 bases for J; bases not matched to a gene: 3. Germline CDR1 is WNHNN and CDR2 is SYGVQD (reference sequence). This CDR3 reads CASSETGGVTEAFF. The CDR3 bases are TGCGCCAGCAGTGAGACAGGGGGAGTCACTGAAGCTTTCTTT.

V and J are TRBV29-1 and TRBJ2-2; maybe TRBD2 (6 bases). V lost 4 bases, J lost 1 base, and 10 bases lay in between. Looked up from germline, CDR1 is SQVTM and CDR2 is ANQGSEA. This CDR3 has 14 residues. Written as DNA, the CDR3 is TGCAGCGTTGCGGAGGGGCTGAACACCGGGGAGCTGTTTTTT. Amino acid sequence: CSVAEGLNTGELFF.

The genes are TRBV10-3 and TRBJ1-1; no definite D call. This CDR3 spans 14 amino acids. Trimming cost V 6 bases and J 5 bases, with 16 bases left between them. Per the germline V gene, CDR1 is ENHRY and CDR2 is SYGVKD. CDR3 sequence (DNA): TGTGCCATCAGGACCTCCGAAAAGCGGACTGAAGCTTTCTTT. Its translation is CAIRTSEKRTEAFF.

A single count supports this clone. The DNA of the CDR3 is TGTGCCAGCAGCGCCCGGCAGGGGACTGAAGCTTTCTTT. Translation: CASSARQGTEAFF. The V call is TRBV7-9, the J call TRBJ1-1; tentative D call: TRBD1 (6 bases). Germline CDR1 and CDR2: SEHNR and FQNEAQ (reference sequence). V was cut by 5 bases and J by 5 bases, with 12 bases left in between. The CDR3 covers 13 residues.

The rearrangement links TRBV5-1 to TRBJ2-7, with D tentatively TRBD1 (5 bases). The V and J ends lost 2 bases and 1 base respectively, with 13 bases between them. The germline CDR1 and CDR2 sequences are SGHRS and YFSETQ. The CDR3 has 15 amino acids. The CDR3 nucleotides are TGCGCCAGCAGCTTACGTTACAGGAAATCCTACGAGCAGTACTTC. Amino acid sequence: CASSLRYRKSYEQYF.

The DNA for the CDR3 is TGCGCCAGCAGCTTTGGAACAGCCTACGAGCAGTACTTC. Translation gives CASSFGTAYEQYF. V usage is TRBV5-1 and J usage is TRBJ2-7, with no clear D. The V gene's germline CDR1 is SGHRS and CDR2 YFSETQ. The V and J ends lost 2 bases and 2 bases respectively, with 8 bases between them. The CDR3 extends over 13 amino acids.